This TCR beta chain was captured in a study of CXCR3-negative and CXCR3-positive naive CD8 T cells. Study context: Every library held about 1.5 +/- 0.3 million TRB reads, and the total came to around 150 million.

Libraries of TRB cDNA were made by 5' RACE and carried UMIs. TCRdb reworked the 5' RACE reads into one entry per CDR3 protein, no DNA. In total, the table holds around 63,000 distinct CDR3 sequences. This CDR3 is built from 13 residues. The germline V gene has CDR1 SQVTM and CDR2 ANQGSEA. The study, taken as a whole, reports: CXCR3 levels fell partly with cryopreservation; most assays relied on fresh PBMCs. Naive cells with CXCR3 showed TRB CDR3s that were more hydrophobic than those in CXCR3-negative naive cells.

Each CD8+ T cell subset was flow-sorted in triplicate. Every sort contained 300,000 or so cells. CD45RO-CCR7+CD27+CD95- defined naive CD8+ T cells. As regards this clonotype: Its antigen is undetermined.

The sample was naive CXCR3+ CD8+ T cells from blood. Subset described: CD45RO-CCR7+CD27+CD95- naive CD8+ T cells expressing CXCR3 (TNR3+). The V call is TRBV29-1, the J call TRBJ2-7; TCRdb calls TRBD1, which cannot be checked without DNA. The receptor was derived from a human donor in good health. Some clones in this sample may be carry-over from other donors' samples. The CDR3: CSVISREVHEQYF.